The 10 T cell receptor beta chains below were found in one sample sequenced in a study of CD8 T cells in Susac syndrome. RNA totalling about 0.5 to 1 ug underwent reverse transcription with random hexamers. TCRdb analysed the immunoSEQ multiplex PCR reads with MiXCR anew, one entry per CDR3 protein. The sample has about 250,000 distinct CDR3 sequences, 93% seen once. Sample: CD4+ T cells from PBMCs. The source is a human donor with multiple sclerosis.

The chain recombines TRBV29-1 with TRBJ2-7, with 12 bases lining up with TRBD2. Germline V gene lookup returns CDR1 SQVTM and CDR2 ANQGSEA. This CDR3 region has 15 residues. V lost 4 bases and J lost 3; bases outside the gene matches: 7. The CDR3 DNA reads as TGCAGCGTTGGGACTAGCGGGGCCGTGGGCTACGAGCAGTACTTC. Translating gives CSVGTSGAVGYEQYF.

The DNA of the CDR3 is TGTGCCAGCCGCCCTTCGGGCGAGGCGGGTGAAGCTTTCTTT. This translates into CASRPSGEAGEAFF. The chain couples TRBV6-1 to TRBJ1-1, with no clear D. Germline lookup yields CDR1 MNHNS and CDR2 SASEGT. With 8 bases removed from V and 7 bases from J, the gap between germline ends came to 20 bases. The CDR3 runs 14 residues.

The chain links TRBV7-3 to TRBJ2-3; D ambiguous. Looked up from germline, CDR1 is SGHTA and CDR2 is FQGTGA. CDR3 length equals 14 residues. Trimming shortened V by 2 bases and J by 2 bases, and 8 bases separated the two germline ends. CDR3 nucleotides: TGTGCCAGCAGCTTAGCGGCTGTCACAGATACGCAGTATTTT. Residues: CASSLAAVTDTQYF.

The V and J genes are TRBV19 and TRBJ2-4; possible D gene TRBD1, 7 bases. The V end was cut by 3 bases, the J end by 8 bases, with 17 bases between. The germline V gene has CDR1 LNHDA and CDR2 SQIVND (reference sequence). This CDR3 spans 15 amino acids. CDR3 amino acids: CASSISAGRGDIQYF. CDR3 coding DNA: TGTGCCAGTAGTATCTCCGCGGGCAGGGGGGACATTCAGTACTTC.

The gene calls are TRBV10-3 and TRBJ2-5; D may match TRBD1 or TRBD2 (6 bases each). V shed 4 bases and J shed 4 bases, with 13 bases lying between them. CDR3 length: 14 residues. From germline, CDR1 is ENHRY and CDR2 SYGVKD. The CDR3: CAISASGAGETQYF. CDR3 bases: TGTGCCATCAGTGCCTCGGGGGCGGGAGAGACCCAGTACTTC.

The V and J genes are TRBV28 and TRBJ2-7; no definite D call. The CDR3 consists of 13 residues. The germline V and J ends were trimmed by 4 bases and 2 bases, with 9 bases remaining between them. Per the germline V gene, CDR1 is MDHEN and CDR2 is SYDVKM. The CDR3 is CASSSTNTYEQYV. The DNA for the CDR3 is TGTGCCAGCAGTTCGACCAACACCTACGAGCAGTACGTC.

CDR3 in amino acids: CASGQTQETQYF. In DNA form, the CDR3 reads TGCGCCAGCGGACAGACGCAGGAGACCCAGTACTTC. The chain employs TRBV5-1 and TRBJ2-5; D is perhaps TRBD1 (6 bases). The CDR3 length is 12 residues. Germline lookup yields CDR1 SGHRS and CDR2 YFSETQ. The germline V and J ends were trimmed by 7 bases and 5 bases, with 12 bases remaining between them.

The rearrangement joins TRBV30 to TRBJ1-2; 9 bases match TRBD1. The germline V gene has CDR1 GTSNPN and CDR2 SVGIG (reference sequence). This CDR3 spans 15 amino acids. The CDR3 is CAWGQGRPGDYGYTF. The DNA of the CDR3 is TGTGCTTGGGGACAGGGACGCCCGGGGGACTATGGCTACACCTTC.

This clonotype was observed a handful of times. V gene TRBV6-1 combines with J gene TRBJ1-5; D remains unclear. This CDR3 has 11 amino acids. CDR1 is MNHNS and CDR2 is SASEGT in the germline V gene. The germline V and J ends were trimmed by 3 bases and 3 bases, with 0 bases remaining between them. The DNA for the CDR3 is TGTGCCAGCAGTGACAATCAGCCCCAGCATTTT. Its translation is CASSDNQPQHF.

The chain has TRBV30 and TRBJ2-5; D uncertain. V dropped 1 base and J dropped 1 base, with 1 base sitting between them. Germline-derived CDR1 and CDR2 are GTSNPN and SVGIG (reference sequence). The CDR3 sequence is 11 residues long. CDR3 sequence (DNA): TGTGCCTGGAGTGCCCAAGAGACCCAGTACTTC. Protein sequence: CAWSAQETQYF.